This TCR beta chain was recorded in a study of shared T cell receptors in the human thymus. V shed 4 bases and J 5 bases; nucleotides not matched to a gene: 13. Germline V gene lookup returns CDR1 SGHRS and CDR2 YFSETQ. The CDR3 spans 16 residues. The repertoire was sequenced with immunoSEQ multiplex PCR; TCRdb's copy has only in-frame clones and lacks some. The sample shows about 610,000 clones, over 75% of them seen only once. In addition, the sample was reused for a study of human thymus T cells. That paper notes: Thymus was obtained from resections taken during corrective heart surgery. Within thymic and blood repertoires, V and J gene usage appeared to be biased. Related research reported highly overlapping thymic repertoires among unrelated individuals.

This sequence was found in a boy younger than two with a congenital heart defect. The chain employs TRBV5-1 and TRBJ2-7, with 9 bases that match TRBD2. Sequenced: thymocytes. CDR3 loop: CASSLLSGRGLHEQYF. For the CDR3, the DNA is TGCGCCAGCAGCCTACTTAGCGGGAGAGGACTCCACGAGCAGTACTTC.